These 23 T cell receptor beta chains originate from one sample sequenced in a study of control samples from healthy donors and cancer patients. The repertoire was sequenced with immunoSEQ multiplex PCR; TCRdb's copy has only in-frame clones and lacks some. The table lists 95,000 to 150,000 clones, roughly nine tenths of them singletons. The sample comprised blood. These receptors were obtained from a woman aged 18-29 years in good health.

This chain links TRBV10-1 with TRBJ2-3; 12 bases are a match to TRBD2. The CDR3 has 17 residues. Losses at the gene ends were 0 bases for V and 8 bases for J; bases not matched to a gene: 9. Germline V CDR1 and CDR2: WNHNN, SYGVQD (reference sequence). Written as DNA, the CDR3 is TGCGCCAGCAGTGAGTCTAGACTAGCGGGGGCCGAGGGTACGCAGTATTTT. This encodes CASSESRLAGAEGTQYF.

The gene calls are TRBV10-3 and TRBJ2-6, with D perhaps TRBD1 or TRBD2 (7 bases each). Germline CDR1 is ENHRY and CDR2 is SYGVKD. The CDR3 spans 18 residues. Trimming removed 0 bases at V and 1 base at J, with 13 bases between. The CDR3 nucleotides read TGTGCCATCAGTGAGTCGACAGGGAGGGCGTCTGGGGCCAACGTCCTGACTTTC. It yields the protein CAISESTGRASGANVLTF.

The chain has TRBV27 and TRBJ2-7, with 10 positions matching TRBD2. Germline CDR1 MNHEY, CDR2 SMNVEV (reference sequence). The CDR3 has 17 residues. V shed 3 bases, J shed 3 bases, and the junction held 11 bases outside the gene matches. Here the CDR3 reads CASSFRLAGAVGYEQYF. CDR3 sequence (DNA): TGTGCCAGCAGTTTTCGGCTAGCGGGAGCGGTGGGCTACGAGCAGTACTTC.

The genes are TRBV30 and TRBJ1-1, with D perhaps matching TRBD1 (6 bases). V was clipped by 1 base and J by 0 bases, with 9 bases between them. This CDR3 comprises 14 residues. Germline V lookup: CDR1 GTSNPN, CDR2 SVGIG (reference sequence). The CDR3 sequence is CAWSGGQMNTEAFF. DNA for the CDR3: TGTGCCTGGAGTGGCGGACAGATGAACACTGAAGCTTTCTTT.

This clone was observed a few times. The V gene is TRBV12-3 or TRBV12-4, the J gene TRBJ2-7; D ambiguous. V lost 6 bases to trimming and J lost 6 bases, with 12 bases between them. There are 12 residues in the CDR3. CDR3 coding DNA: TGTGCCAGCAGCCGAAGGGTCGGCGAGCAGTACTTC. Its protein is CASSRRVGEQYF.

V gene TRBV5-4 combines with J gene TRBJ2-7; 8 bases agree with TRBD1. This CDR3 has 15 amino acids. Losses at the gene ends were 0 bases for V and 5 bases for J; bases not matched to a gene: 7. CDR1 and CDR2 (germline): SGHNT, YYREEE (reference sequence). The CDR3 bases are TGTGCCAGCAGCTTGGGGCAGGACAGGGACCACGAGCAGTACTTC. Its protein product is CASSLGQDRDHEQYF.

CDR3 protein: CASSLRGVRGYTF. CDR3 nucleotide sequence: TGTGCCAGCTCCCTCAGGGGAGTGCGTGGCTACACCTTC. The rearrangement links TRBV12-3 or TRBV12-4 to TRBJ1-2, with D perhaps matching TRBD1 (6 bases). The CDR3 has 13 amino acids. Trimming pared 8 bases from V and 7 bases from J, leaving 17 bases between.

The chain combines TRBV7-3 with TRBJ2-1, with a tentative D call TRBD2 (7 bases). V was trimmed by 1 base and J by 7 bases, leaving 14 bases between them. Per the germline V gene, CDR1 is SGHTA and CDR2 is FQGTGA. The CDR3 runs to 15 residues. Here the CDR3 DNA reads TGTGCCAGCAGCTTAATAGGGGGGGCCGGTAATGAGCAGTTCTTC. Amino acid sequence: CASSLIGGAGNEQFF.

CDR3 region: CASSIDGQAYEQYF. The CDR3 nucleotides read TGTGCCAGTAGTATTGATGGACAGGCCTACGAGCAGTACTTC. The genes are TRBV19 and TRBJ2-7; 7 bases line up with TRBD1. The germline gives CDR1 LNHDA, CDR2 SQIVND (reference sequence). Unmatched junction bases numbered 4, after V lost 3 bases and J lost 2 bases. This CDR3 region has 14 residues.

V usage is TRBV7-9 and J usage is TRBJ2-7; D is ambiguous. CDR3 length equals 19 residues. CDR1 is SEHNR and CDR2 is FQNEAQ in the germline V gene (reference sequence). The V and J ends lost 5 bases and 2 bases respectively, with 28 bases between them. The CDR3 reads CASSAKGGLLTGFPYEQYF. As DNA, the CDR3 is TGTGCCAGCAGCGCCAAGGGTGGATTATTGACTGGGTTTCCCTACGAGCAGTACTTC.

This chain uses TRBV6-2 or TRBV6-3 with TRBJ2-5, with D possibly matching TRBD2 (5 bases). V lost 0 bases to trimming and J lost 1 base, with 6 bases between them. The germline CDR1 and CDR2 sequences are MNHEY and SVGEGT. This CDR3 region has 14 residues. CDR3 bases: TGTGCCAGCAGTTACTCGCTAGCCCAAGAGACCCAGTACTTC. Translating gives CASSYSLAQETQYF.

The chain is built from TRBV5-4 and TRBJ2-3; 9 positions agree with TRBD2. Per the germline V gene, CDR1 is SGHNT and CDR2 is YYREEE (reference sequence). Unmatched junction bases numbered 11, after V lost 4 bases and J lost 5 bases. This CDR3 is 16 amino acids long. The chain's CDR3 is CASSVMGGRAIDTQYF. Here the CDR3 DNA reads TGTGCCAGCAGCGTAATGGGCGGGAGGGCAATAGATACGCAGTATTTT.

About this clone: Different DNA sequences within this sample yield the same CDR3. The chain recombines TRBV6-6 with TRBJ2-7; possibly TRBD2 for D (6 bases). Germline V gene sequence: CDR1 MNHNY, CDR2 SVGAGI (reference sequence). Trimming left V 5 bases short and J 4 bases short, with 6 bases between. The CDR3 is made up of 11 amino acids. CDR3 bases: TGTGCCAGCAGTCGGGGGTACGAGCAGTACTTC. Protein product: CASSRGYEQYF.

This clone came up once. The chain combines TRBV19 with TRBJ2-7, with 7 bases fitting TRBD1. Germline values: CDR1 LNHDA, CDR2 SQIVND (reference sequence). There are 13 residues in the CDR3. Germline trimming cut 6 bases from V and 2 bases from J; bases unmatched to any gene: 4. This CDR3 reads CASSRQGTYEQYF. The CDR3 nucleotides are TGTGCCAGTAGCCGACAGGGCACCTACGAGCAGTACTTC.

This sequence joins TRBV3-1 (or the pseudogene TRBV3-2) and TRBJ1-1; D possibly corresponds to TRBD1 (5 bases). Trimming took 0 bases from V and 5 from J, leaving 13 bases between them. The V gene's germline CDR1 is LGHDT and CDR2 YNNKEL (reference sequence). This CDR3 has 15 amino acids. The CDR3: CASSQDDGGGTEAFF. Written as DNA, the CDR3 is TGTGCCAGCAGCCAAGATGACGGGGGAGGGACTGAAGCTTTCTTT.

In nucleotides, the CDR3 is TGTGCCAGCAGCCCCACGACAGGTTGGGAGACCCAGTACTTC. Its protein is CASSPTTGWETQYF. This chain uses TRBV7-2 with TRBJ2-5; the D gene is possibly TRBD1 (6 bases). Germline CDR1 and CDR2: SGHTA and FQGNSA. CDR3 length: 14 amino acids. The V and J ends lost 5 bases and 5 bases respectively, with 15 bases between them. Drawing the rest from reference TRBV7-2 and TRBJ2-5, the complete variable domain is GAGVSQSPSNKVTEKGKDVELRCDPISGHTALYWYRQSLGQGLEFLIYFQGNSAPDKSGLPSDRFSAERTGGSVSTLTIQRTQQEDSAVYLCASSPTTGWETQYFGPGTRLLVL.

This clone was counted a single time. This sequence joins TRBV24-1 and TRBJ2-1; D might be TRBD2 (6 bases). CDR3 size: 15 residues. CDR1 and CDR2 (germline): KGHDR, SFDVKD. Trimming removed 8 bases from V and 3 bases from J, with 16 bases in between. The CDR3 nucleotides read TGTGCCACCAAGAGCTACGGGACTTGCTACAATGAGCAGTTCTTC. This encodes CATKSYGTCYNEQFF.

This CDR3 reads CASSPGVDSPLHF. The DNA for the CDR3 is TGTGCCAGCTCACCTGGAGTGGATTCACCCCTCCACTTT. The chain joins TRBV18 to TRBJ1-6; no reliable D call. This CDR3 comprises 13 residues. Germline V lookup: CDR1 KGHSH, CDR2 LQKENI. V was clipped by 3 bases and J by 8 bases, with 8 bases between them. The variable domain in full, with the rest retrieved from reference TRBV18 and TRBJ1-6, is NAGVMQNPRHLVRRRGQEARLRCSPMKGHSHVYWYRQLPEEGLKFMVYLQKENIIDESGMPKERFSAEFPKEGPSILRIQQVVRGDSAAYFCASSPGVDSPLHFGNGTRLTVT.

The chain is built from TRBV28 and TRBJ1-4; D might be TRBD1 (5 bases). The germline V gene encodes CDR1 MDHEN and CDR2 SYDVKM. V dropped 5 bases and J dropped 8 bases, with 21 bases sitting between them. The CDR3 runs to 16 residues. This CDR3 is CASSPPPGSRGEKLFF. The CDR3 bases are TGTGCCAGCAGTCCTCCCCCAGGGTCAAGAGGGGAAAAACTGTTTTTT.

This clone showed up just once. The chain recombines TRBV27 with TRBJ2-2; D gene unclear. CDR1 MNHEY and CDR2 SMNVEV come from the germline V gene (reference sequence). The CDR3 runs 13 residues. V was clipped by 0 bases and J by 5 bases, with 4 bases between them. The CDR3 DNA is TGTGCCAGCAGTTTATCGCGGACCGGGGAGCTGTTTTTT. The encoded protein is CASSLSRTGELFF.

The chain links TRBV7-8 to TRBJ2-7, with D possibly TRBD1 on 6 matching bases. In germline, CDR1 is SGHVS, CDR2 FQNEAQ. CDR3 length: 14 residues. The ends were cut back, 3 bases at V and 4 bases at J, with 13 bases in the middle. CDR3 nucleotide sequence: TGTGCCAGCAGCTTCGGACAGATCGGGTACGAGCAGTACTTC. Its translation: CASSFGQIGYEQYF. Filled out from reference TRBV7-8 and TRBJ2-7, the complete variable domain reads GAGVSQSPRYKVAKRGQDVALRCDPISGHVSLFWYQQALGQGPEFLTYFQNEAQLDKSGLPSDRFFAERPEGSVSTLKIQRTQQEDSAVYLCASSFGQIGYEQYFGPGTRLTVT.

The chain couples TRBV20-1 to TRBJ2-1, with TRBD2 as a possible D gene (5 bases). The CDR3 is 11 amino acids. Trimming stripped 6 bases from V and 8 bases from J, with 11 bases between. Germline-derived CDR1 and CDR2 are DFQATT and SNEGSKA (reference sequence). The CDR3 here is CSAIEGYEQFF. As DNA, the CDR3 is TGCAGTGCCATAGAGGGCTATGAGCAGTTCTTC.

This clone showed up just once. This chain uses TRBV4-2 with TRBJ2-3; D is uncertain. The CDR3 length is 14 residues. Trimming took off 1 base at V and 0 bases at J, with 5 bases between the two ends. The germline gives CDR1 LGHNA, CDR2 YNFKEQ. CDR3 in amino acids: CASSQVGSTDTQYF. The CDR3 region has the DNA TGTGCCAGCAGCCAAGTGGGGAGCACAGATACGCAGTATTTT.